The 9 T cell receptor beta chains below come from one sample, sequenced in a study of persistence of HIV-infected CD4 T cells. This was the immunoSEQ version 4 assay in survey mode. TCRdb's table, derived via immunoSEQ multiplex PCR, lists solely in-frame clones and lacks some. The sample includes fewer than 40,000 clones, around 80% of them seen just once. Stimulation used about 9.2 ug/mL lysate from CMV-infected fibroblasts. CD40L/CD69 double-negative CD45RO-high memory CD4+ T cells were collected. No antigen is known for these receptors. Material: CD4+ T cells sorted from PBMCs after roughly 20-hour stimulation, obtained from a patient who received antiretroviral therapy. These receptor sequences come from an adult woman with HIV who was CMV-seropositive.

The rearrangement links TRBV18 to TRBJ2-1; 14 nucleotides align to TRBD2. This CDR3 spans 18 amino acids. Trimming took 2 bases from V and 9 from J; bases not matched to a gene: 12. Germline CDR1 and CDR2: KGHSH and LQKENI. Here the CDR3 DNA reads TGTGCCAGCTCACCAAGCTATTCCGGGACTAGCGGGAGTGTTGAGCAGTTCTTC. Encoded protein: CASSPSYSGTSGSVEQFF.

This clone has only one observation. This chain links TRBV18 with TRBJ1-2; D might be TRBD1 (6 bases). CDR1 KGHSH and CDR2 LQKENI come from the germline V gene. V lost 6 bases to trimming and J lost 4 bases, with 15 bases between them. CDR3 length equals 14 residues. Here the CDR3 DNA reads TGTGCCAGCTCCCCGACGGACAGAGCCTATGGCTACACCTTC. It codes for CASSPTDRAYGYTF.

As DNA, the CDR3 is TGCAGCGTTGTAAGGGAAGGCAGGGGGCGCGCAGATACGCAGTATTTT. It specifies CSVVREGRGRADTQYF. The J gene is TRBJ2-3, the V gene TRBV29-1, with 8 bases aligning to TRBD1. CDR3 length: 16 amino acids. Germline V lookup: CDR1 SQVTM, CDR2 ANQGSEA. Losses at the gene ends were 4 bases for V and 4 bases for J; bases not matched to a gene: 13.

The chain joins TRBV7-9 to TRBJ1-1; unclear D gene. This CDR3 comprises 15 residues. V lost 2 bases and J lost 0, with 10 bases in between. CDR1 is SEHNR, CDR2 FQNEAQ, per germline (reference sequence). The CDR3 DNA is TGTGCCAGCAGCTTAACAGTGACAATGAACACTGAAGCTTTCTTT. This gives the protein CASSLTVTMNTEAFF.

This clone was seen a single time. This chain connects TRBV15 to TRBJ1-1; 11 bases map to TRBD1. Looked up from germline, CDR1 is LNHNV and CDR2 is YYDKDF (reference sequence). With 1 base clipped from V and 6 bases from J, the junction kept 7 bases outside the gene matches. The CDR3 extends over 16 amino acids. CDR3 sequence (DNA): TGTGCCACCAGCAGAGGGCCGGGACAGGGGGTCTCTGAAGCTTTCTTT. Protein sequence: CATSRGPGQGVSEAFF.

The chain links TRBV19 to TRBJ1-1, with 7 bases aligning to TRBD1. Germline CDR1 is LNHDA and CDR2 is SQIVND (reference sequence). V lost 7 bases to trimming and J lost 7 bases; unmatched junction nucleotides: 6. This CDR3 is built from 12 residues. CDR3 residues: CASTLGQSEAFF. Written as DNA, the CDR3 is TGTGCCAGTACCCTGGGACAGAGTGAAGCTTTCTTT.

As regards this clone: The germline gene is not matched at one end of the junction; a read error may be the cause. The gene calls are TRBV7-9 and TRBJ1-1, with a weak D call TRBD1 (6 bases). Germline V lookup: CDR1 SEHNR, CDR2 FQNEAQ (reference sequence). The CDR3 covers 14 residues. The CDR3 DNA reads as TGTTCCAGCACCAACAGGGAATCAAACACTGAAGCTTTCTTT. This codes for CSSTNRESNTEAFF. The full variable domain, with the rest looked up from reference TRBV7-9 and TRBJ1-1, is DTGVSQNPRHKITKRGQNVTFRCDPISEHNRLYWYRQTLGQGPEFLTYFQNEAQLEKSRLLSDRFSAERPKGSFSTLEIQRTEQGDSAMYLCSSTNRESNTEAFFGQGTRLTVV.

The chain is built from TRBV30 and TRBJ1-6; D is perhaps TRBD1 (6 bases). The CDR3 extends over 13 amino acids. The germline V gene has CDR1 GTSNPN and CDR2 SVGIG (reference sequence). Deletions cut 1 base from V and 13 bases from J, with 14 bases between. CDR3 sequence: CAWSARQEWPLHF. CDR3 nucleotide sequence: TGTGCCTGGAGTGCAAGACAGGAGTGGCCCCTCCACTTT.

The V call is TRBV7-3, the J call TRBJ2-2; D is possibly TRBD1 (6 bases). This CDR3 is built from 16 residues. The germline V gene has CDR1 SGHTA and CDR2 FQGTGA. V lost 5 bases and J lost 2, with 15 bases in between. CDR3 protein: CASSPPGARNTGELFF. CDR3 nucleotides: TGTGCCAGCAGCCCCCCAGGGGCGAGAAACACCGGGGAGCTGTTTTTT.